This TCR beta chain appears in the sequencing data of a study of T cells after yellow fever vaccination. This clonotype occurred a few times. No conserved phenylalanine or tryptophan is present at the end of the CDR3, so a read error is the likely explanation. No DNA is shown, since the ends of the CDR3 on it are uncertain; the CDR3 is the one TCRdb lists. TCRdb ran MiXCR on the 5' RACE reads and lists one entry per CDR3 protein. The sample consists of 500,000 to 650,000 distinct CDR3 sequences, roughly 12% of them appearing once. A total of 12 residues make up the CDR3, ends included. The receptor was derived from a man aged 25 to 40 who received the YFV17D yellow fever vaccine. The genes are TRBV12-3 or TRBV12-4 and TRBJ1-1; the table's D call, TRBD1, was not checked against the DNA. This sample comprised PBMCs, obtained on the day of the yellow fever booster vaccination. CDR3 in amino acids: CASSFVRDRKFL.